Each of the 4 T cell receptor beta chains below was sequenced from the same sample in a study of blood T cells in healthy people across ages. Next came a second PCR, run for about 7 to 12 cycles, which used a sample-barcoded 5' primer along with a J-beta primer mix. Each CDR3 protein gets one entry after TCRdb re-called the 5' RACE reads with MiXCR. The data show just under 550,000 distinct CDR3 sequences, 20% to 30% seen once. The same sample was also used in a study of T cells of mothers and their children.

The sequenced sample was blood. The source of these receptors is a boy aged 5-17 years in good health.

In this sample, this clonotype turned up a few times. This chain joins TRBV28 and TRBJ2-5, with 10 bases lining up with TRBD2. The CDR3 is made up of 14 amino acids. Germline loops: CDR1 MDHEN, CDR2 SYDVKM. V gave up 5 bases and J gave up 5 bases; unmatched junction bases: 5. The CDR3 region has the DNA TGTGCCAGCAGTAGCGGGGGGGCACGGGAGACCCAGTACTTC. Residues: CASSSGGARETQYF.

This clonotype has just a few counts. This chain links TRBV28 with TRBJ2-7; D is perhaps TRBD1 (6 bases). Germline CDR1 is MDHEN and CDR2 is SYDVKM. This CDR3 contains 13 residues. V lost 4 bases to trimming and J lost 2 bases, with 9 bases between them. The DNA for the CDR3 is TGTGCCAGCAGTTCAGGGGCCCCCTACGAGCAGTACTTC. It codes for CASSSGAPYEQYF.

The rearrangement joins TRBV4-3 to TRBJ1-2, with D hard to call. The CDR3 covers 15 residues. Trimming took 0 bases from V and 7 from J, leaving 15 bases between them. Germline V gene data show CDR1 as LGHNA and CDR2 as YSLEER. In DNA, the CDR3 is TGCGCCAGCAGCCAAGATAACAGCCTTTATAGTGGCTACACCTTC. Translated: CASSQDNSLYSGYTF.

The CDR3 loop reads CASSFLGGSGNTIYF. The CDR3 DNA reads TGTGCCAGCAGTTTTCTGGGCGGCTCTGGAAACACCATATATTTT. This chain joins TRBV28 and TRBJ1-3, with D uncertain. This CDR3 is 15 amino acids long. Looked up from germline, CDR1 is MDHEN and CDR2 is SYDVKM. V was clipped by 3 bases and J by 0 bases, with 9 bases between them.